A selection of T cell receptor beta chains follows, all from one sample in a study of blood T cell repertoires in COVID-19. Measured with immunoSEQ multiplex PCR; TCRdb has only the in-frame clones, and not every one. The sample has approximately 170,000 clones, 80% to 90% seen once. Source material: peripheral blood. Every receptor here comes from a woman aged 80 or older with COVID-19, enrolled during active disease. Both conserved end residues are part of each CDR3. The order of the fields is V gene, CDR3 length, D gene, clone size, J gene, CDR3 DNA, CDR3 protein. D genes are given only for firm matches. Clone size is stated in some rows and not others, as once, few, many or a class when expanded.

V: TRBV20-1
length: 11
D: .
size: .
J: TRBJ2-7
DNA: TGCAGCCTTTACGGGGACTACGAGCAGTACTTC
CDR3: CSLYGDYEQYF

V: TRBV10-3
length: 14
D: .
size: once
J: TRBJ2-1
DNA: TGTGCCATCAGTGAGTCGGGCCCCTACAATGAGCAGTTCTTC
CDR3: CAISESGPYNEQFF

V: TRBV4-3
length: 20
D: TRBD2
size: .
J: TRBJ2-2
DNA: TGCGCCAGCAGCCACCGGACTAGCGGGGGGATGGGTACGAACACCGGGGAGCTGTTTTTT
CDR3: CASSHRTSGGMGTNTGELFF

V: TRBV4-1
length: 20
D: .
size: .
J: TRBJ2-2
DNA: TGCGCCAGCAGCCAAGAAAGGGTAGGGGGAGGGGCCGTTAACACCGGGGAGCTGTTTTTT
CDR3: CASSQERVGGGAVNTGELFF

V: TRBV6-4
length: 17
D: .
size: once
J: TRBJ1-2
DNA: TGTGCCAGCAGATACGGGGTGCGGGTGACCTCTAACTATGGCTACACCTTC
CDR3: CASRYGVRVTSNYGYTF

V: TRBV6-2/TRBV6-3
length: 15
D: TRBD1
size: .
J: TRBJ1-6
DNA: TGTGCCAGCAGTTGGAACAGGGGGCGAGGGTCACCCCTCCACTTT
CDR3: CASSWNRGRGSPLHF

V: TRBV4-2
length: 15
D: TRBD1
size: .
J: TRBJ1-2
DNA: TGTGCCAGCAGCCCCGACGGGCAGGGGGCCTATGGCTACACCTTC
CDR3: CASSPDGQGAYGYTF

V: TRBV10-1
length: 16
D: TRBD2
size: few
J: TRBJ2-3
DNA: TGCGCCAGCAGTGATGCTCTAGCGGGGAGCACAGATACGCAGTATTTT
CDR3: CASSDALAGSTDTQYF

V: TRBV4-3
length: 16
D: TRBD2
size: .
J: TRBJ2-3
DNA: TGCGCCAGCAGCCAACTTCTAGCGGGGCTAGGAGATACGCAGTATTTT
CDR3: CASSQLLAGLGDTQYF

V: TRBV30
length: 17
D: .
size: .
J: TRBJ1-6
DNA: TGTGCCTGGAGTGTTAGTATTCCCGGGGTGGATAATTCACCCCTCCACTTT
CDR3: CAWSVSIPGVDNSPLHF

V: TRBV29-1
length: 17
D: .
size: .
J: TRBJ2-1
DNA: TGCAGCGTTGAAGGCTATGGGTACGGGCAGGGAAGTAGGGAGCAGTTCTTC
CDR3: CSVEGYGYGQGSREQFF

V: TRBV5-5
length: 14
D: .
size: .
J: TRBJ1-1
DNA: TGTGCCAGCAGCTTATGGGGGCGGGACACTGAAGCTTTCTTT
CDR3: CASSLWGRDTEAFF

V: TRBV18
length: 15
D: TRBD1
size: .
J: TRBJ2-7
DNA: TGTGCCAGCTCACCCCTCCGGGACAGCCTCTACGAGCAGTACTTC
CDR3: CASSPLRDSLYEQYF

V: TRBV21-1
length: 14
D: .
size: .
J: TRBJ1-2
DNA: TGTGCCAGCAGCGACCACCGGGACAGATATGGCTACACCTTC
CDR3: CASSDHRDRYGYTF

V: TRBV12-3/TRBV12-4
length: 13
D: TRBD1
size: .
J: TRBJ1-4
DNA: TGTGCCAGCAGCCGGACAGGGTCCGAAAAACTGTTTTTT
CDR3: CASSRTGSEKLFF

V: TRBV5-4
length: 13
D: TRBD2
size: .
J: TRBJ2-5
DNA: TGTGCCAGCAGCGCAGCGGGGGGCGAGACCCAGTACTTC
CDR3: CASSAAGGETQYF

V: TRBV6-1
length: 18
D: .
size: .
J: TRBJ1-6
DNA: TGTGCCAGCAGTGAAGCGTCAGGAGGGGCCGCAGAAAATTCACCCCTCCACTTT
CDR3: CASSEASGGAAENSPLHF

V: TRBV12-3/TRBV12-4
length: 13
D: .
size: once
J: TRBJ2-3
DNA: TGTGCCAGCAGGACGGGGGTCACAGATACGCAGTATTTT
CDR3: CASRTGVTDTQYF

V: TRBV18
length: 14
D: .
size: once
J: TRBJ1-1
DNA: TGTGCCAGCTCGGAGGGCCGGCTGAACACTGAAGCTTTCTTT
CDR3: CASSEGRLNTEAFF

V: TRBV12-5
length: 14
D: .
size: .
J: TRBJ2-7
DNA: TGTGCTAGTGTAATGGGCCGTCTACGGGGCGAGCAGTACTTC
CDR3: CASVMGRLRGEQYF

V: TRBV6-1
length: 15
D: .
size: .
J: TRBJ2-5
DNA: TGTGCCAGCAGTGAAGTACAGGGCCCCCAAGAGACCCAGTACTTC
CDR3: CASSEVQGPQETQYF

V: TRBV18
length: 16
D: TRBD1
size: .
J: TRBJ1-6
DNA: TGTGCCAGCTCACCGACCTTAGACAGGGTGGAATCACCCCTCCACTTT
CDR3: CASSPTLDRVESPLHF

V: TRBV28
length: 12
D: .
size: .
J: TRBJ2-1
DNA: TGTGCCAGCAGTTTAGGCATTTTGGAGCAGTTCTTC
CDR3: CASSLGILEQFF

V: TRBV20-1
length: 11
D: TRBD1
size: .
J: TRBJ2-7
DNA: TGCAGTGCAACGGGACAGAACGAGCAGTACTTC
CDR3: CSATGQNEQYF

V: TRBV24-1
length: 15
D: .
size: .
J: TRBJ2-1
DNA: TGTGCCACCAGTGGCACGGACAAACCCTACAATGAGCAGTTCTTC
CDR3: CATSGTDKPYNEQFF

V: TRBV3-1/TRBV3-2
length: 14
D: TRBD1
size: .
J: TRBJ1-2
DNA: TGTGCCAGCAGCCCGGACAGGGGGAACTATGGCTACACCTTC
CDR3: CASSPDRGNYGYTF

V: TRBV3-1/TRBV3-2
length: 16
D: TRBD1
size: .
J: TRBJ1-5
DNA: TGTGCCAGCAGCCGCGGGACAGGGGGGCCGGTGTGGACCCAGCATTTT
CDR3: CASSRGTGGPVWTQHF

V: TRBV7-8
length: 15
D: TRBD1
size: .
J: TRBJ2-2
DNA: TGTGCCAGCAGCTTAGCTGGGACAGGCCCCGGGGAGCTGTTTTTT
CDR3: CASSLAGTGPGELFF

V: TRBV20-1
length: 11
D: .
size: .
J: TRBJ1-2
DNA: TGCAGTGCCCTCGGAAGGGGCAGCTACACCTTC
CDR3: CSALGRGSYTF

V: TRBV2
length: 13
D: .
size: .
J: TRBJ2-5
DNA: TGTGCCGGAAGGAGGGACAGCTCGGAAACCCAGTACTTC
CDR3: CAGRRDSSETQYF

V: TRBV30
length: 15
D: TRBD2
size: .
J: TRBJ2-1
DNA: TGTGCCTGGAGTAAGGGACTAGCGGGAGTTCGTGAGCAGTTCTTC
CDR3: CAWSKGLAGVREQFF

V: TRBV18
length: 15
D: .
size: .
J: TRBJ1-1
DNA: TGTGCCAGCTCACCCCAGGGAGGGGCGGACACTGAAGCTTTCTTT
CDR3: CASSPQGGADTEAFF

V: TRBV6-4
length: 14
D: TRBD1
size: .
J: TRBJ1-2
DNA: TGTGCCAGCAGTTTGACAGGGGGCGAAGATGGCTACACCTTC
CDR3: CASSLTGGEDGYTF

V: TRBV10-1
length: 16
D: TRBD1
size: .
J: TRBJ2-1
DNA: TGCGCCAGCAGTGGGTTTTCGGGACAGGGCCCTAATGAGCAGTTCTTC
CDR3: CASSGFSGQGPNEQFF